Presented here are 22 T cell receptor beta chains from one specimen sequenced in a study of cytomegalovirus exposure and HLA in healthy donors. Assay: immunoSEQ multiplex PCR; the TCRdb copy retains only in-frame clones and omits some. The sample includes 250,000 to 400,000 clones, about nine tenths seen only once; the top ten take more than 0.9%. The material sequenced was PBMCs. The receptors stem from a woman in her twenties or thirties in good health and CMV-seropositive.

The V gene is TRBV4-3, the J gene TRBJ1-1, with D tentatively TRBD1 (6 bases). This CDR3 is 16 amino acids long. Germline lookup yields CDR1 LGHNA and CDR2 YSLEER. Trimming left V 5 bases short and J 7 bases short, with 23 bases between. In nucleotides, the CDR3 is TGCGCCAGCAGCAAATCAAAGGTGGGGGCGGGAGGTGAAGCTTTCTTT. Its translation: CASSKSKVGAGGEAFF.

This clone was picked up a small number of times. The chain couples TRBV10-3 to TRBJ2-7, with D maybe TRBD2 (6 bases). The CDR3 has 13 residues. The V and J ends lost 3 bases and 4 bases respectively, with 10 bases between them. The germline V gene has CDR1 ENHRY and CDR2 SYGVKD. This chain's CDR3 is CAISDRGGYEQYF. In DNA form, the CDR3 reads TGTGCCATCAGTGATCGGGGAGGTTACGAGCAGTACTTC.

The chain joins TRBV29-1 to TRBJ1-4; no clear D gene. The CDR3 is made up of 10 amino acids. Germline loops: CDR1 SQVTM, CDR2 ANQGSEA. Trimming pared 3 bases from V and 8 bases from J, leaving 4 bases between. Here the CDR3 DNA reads TGCAGCGTTGAGAGCGAAAAACTGTTTTTT. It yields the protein CSVESEKLFF.

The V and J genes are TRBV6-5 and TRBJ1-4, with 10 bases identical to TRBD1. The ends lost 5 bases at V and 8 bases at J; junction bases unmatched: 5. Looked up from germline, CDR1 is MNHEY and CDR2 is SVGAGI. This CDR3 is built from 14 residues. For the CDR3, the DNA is TGTGCCAGCAGTCGGACAGGGGGTGGCGAAAAACTGTTTTTT. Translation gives CASSRTGGGEKLFF.

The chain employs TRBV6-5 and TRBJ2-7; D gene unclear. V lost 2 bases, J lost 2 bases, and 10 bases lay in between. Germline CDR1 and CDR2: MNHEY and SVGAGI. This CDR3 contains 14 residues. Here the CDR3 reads CASSYLPSPYEQYF. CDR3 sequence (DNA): TGTGCCAGCAGTTACCTTCCCTCCCCCTACGAGCAGTACTTC.

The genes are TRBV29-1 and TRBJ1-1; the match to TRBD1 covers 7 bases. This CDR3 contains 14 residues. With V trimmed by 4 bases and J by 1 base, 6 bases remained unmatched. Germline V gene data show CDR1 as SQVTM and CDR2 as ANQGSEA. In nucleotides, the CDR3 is TGCAGCGTTGGCAGGGGGAAGGGGAACACTGAAGCTTTCTTT. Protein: CSVGRGKGNTEAFF.

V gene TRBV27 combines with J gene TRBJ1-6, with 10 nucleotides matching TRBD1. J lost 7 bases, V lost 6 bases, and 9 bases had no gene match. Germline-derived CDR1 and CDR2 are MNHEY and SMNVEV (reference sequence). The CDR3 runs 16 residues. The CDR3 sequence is CASRRQGAGKNSPLHF. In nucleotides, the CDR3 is TGTGCCAGCAGAAGACAGGGGGCCGGGAAAAATTCACCCCTCCACTTT.

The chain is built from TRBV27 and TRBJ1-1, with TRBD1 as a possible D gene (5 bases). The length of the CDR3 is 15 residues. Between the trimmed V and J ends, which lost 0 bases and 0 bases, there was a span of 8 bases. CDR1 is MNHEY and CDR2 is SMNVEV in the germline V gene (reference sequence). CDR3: CASSLSKGMNTEAFF. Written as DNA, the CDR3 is TGTGCCAGCAGTTTATCGAAGGGGATGAACACTGAAGCTTTCTTT.

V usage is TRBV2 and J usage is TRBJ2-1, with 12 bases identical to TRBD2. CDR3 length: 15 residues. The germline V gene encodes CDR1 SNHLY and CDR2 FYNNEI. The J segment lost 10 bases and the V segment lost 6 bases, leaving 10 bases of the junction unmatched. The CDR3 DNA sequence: TGTGCCAGCAGACCTAGCGGGAGGGCCCTAGGGGAGCAGTTCTTC. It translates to CASRPSGRALGEQFF.

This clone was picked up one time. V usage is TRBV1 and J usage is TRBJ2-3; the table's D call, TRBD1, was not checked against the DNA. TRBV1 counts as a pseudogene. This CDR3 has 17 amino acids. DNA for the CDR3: TGCACCAGCAGCCAAGTACCGGGACAGATAAGCACAGATACGCAGTATTTT. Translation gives CTSSQVPGQISTDTQYF.

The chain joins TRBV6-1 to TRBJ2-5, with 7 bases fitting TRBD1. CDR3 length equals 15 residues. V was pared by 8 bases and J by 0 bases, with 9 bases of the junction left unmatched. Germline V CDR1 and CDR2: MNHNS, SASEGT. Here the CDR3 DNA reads TGTGCCAGCGGCAAAGACAGGGTTCACCAAGAGACCCAGTACTTC. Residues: CASGKDRVHQETQYF.

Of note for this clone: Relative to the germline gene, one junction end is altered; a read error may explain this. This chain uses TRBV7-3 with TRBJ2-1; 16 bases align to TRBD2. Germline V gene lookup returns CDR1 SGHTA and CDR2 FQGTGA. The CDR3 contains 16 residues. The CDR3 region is CASSPSGTSGRGEKIF. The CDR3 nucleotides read TGTGCCAGCAGCCCATCCGGGACTAGCGGGAGGGGGGAGAAGATCTTC.

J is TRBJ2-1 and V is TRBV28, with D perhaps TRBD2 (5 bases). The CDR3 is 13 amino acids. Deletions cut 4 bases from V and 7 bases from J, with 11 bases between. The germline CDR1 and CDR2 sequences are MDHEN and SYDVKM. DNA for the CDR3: TGTGCCAGCAGTTATTCTCGGGATAATGAGCAGTTCTTC. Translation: CASSYSRDNEQFF.

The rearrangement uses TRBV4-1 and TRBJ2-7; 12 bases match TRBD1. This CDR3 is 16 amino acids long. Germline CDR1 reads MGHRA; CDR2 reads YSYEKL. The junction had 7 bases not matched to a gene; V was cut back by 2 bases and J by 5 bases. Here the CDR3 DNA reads TGCGCCAGCAGCCAAAACTCCGGGACAGGGGGCCACGAGCAGTACTTC. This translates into CASSQNSGTGGHEQYF.

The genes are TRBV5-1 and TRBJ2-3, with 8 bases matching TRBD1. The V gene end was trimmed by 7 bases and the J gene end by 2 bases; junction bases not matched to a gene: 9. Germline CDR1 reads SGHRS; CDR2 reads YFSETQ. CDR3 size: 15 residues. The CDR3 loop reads CASRGNRGATDTQYF. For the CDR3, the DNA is TGCGCCAGCCGTGGGAACAGGGGGGCCACAGATACGCAGTATTTT.

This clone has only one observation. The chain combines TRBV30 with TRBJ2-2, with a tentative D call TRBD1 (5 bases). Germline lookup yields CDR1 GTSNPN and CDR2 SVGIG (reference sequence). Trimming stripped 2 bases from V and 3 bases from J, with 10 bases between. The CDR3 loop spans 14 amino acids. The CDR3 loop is CAWSYGADTGELFF. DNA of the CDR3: TGTGCCTGGAGTTATGGGGCGGACACCGGGGAGCTGTTTTTT. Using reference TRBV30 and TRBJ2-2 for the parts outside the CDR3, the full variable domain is SQTIHQWPATLVQPVGSPLSLECTVEGTSNPNLYWYRQAAGRGLQLLFYSVGIGQISSEVPQNLSASRPQDRQFILSSKKLLLSDSGFYLCAWSYGADTGELFFGEGSRLTVL.

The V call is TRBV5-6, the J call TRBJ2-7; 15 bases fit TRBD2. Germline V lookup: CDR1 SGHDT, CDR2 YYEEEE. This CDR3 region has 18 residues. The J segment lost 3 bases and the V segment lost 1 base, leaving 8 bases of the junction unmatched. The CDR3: CASSLKGLAGGDIYEQYF. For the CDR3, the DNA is TGTGCCAGCAGCTTGAAGGGACTAGCGGGGGGTGATATCTACGAGCAGTACTTC. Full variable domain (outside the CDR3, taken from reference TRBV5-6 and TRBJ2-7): DAGVTQSPTHLIKTRGQQVTLRCSPKSGHDTVSWYQQALGQGPQFIFQYYEEEERQRGNFPDRFSGHQFPNYSSELNVNALLLGDSALYLCASSLKGLAGGDIYEQYFGPGTRLTVT.

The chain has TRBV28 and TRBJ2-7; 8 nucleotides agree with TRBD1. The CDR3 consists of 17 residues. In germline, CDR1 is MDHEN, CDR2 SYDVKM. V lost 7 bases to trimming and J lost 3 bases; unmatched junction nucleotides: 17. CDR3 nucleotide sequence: TGTGCCAGCAACTCGGACATCGGGACAGGCCCAATCTACGAGCAGTACTTC. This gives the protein CASNSDIGTGPIYEQYF.

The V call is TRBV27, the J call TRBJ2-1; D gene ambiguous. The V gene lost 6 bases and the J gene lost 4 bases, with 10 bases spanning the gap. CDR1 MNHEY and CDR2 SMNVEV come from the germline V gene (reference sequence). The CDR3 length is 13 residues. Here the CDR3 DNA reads TGTGCCAGCAGCACCTACAGATACAATGAGCAGTTCTTC. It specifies CASSTYRYNEQFF.

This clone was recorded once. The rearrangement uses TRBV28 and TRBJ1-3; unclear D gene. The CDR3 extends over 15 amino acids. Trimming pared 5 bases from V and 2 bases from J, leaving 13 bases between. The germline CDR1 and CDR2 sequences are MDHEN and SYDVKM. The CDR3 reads CASSPPDGAGNTIYF. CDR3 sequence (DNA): TGTGCCAGCAGTCCCCCCGATGGGGCTGGAAACACCATATATTTT. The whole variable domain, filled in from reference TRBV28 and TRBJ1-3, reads DVKVTQSSRYLVKRTGEKVFLECVQDMDHENMFWYRQDPGLGLRLIYFSYDVKMKEKGDIPEGYSVSREKKERFSLILESASTNQTSMYLCASSPPDGAGNTIYFGEGSWLTVV.

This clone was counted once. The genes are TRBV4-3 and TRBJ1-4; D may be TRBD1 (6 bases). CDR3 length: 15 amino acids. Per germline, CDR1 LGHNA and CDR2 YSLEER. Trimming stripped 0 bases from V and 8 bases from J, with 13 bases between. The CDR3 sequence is CASSQDYRVVEKLFF. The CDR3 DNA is TGCGCCAGCAGCCAAGATTACAGGGTCGTGGAAAAACTGTTTTTT.

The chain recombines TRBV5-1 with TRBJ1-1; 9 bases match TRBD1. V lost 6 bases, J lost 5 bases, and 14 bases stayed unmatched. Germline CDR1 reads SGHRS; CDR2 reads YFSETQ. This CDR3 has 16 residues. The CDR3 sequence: CASTSRRQGGETEAFF. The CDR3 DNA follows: TGCGCCAGCACCTCGAGGAGACAGGGGGGCGAAACTGAAGCTTTCTTT. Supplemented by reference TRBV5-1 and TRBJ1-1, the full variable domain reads KAGVTQTPRYLIKTRGQQVTLSCSPISGHRSVSWYQQTPGQGLQFLFEYFSETQRNKGNFPGRFSGRQFSNSRSEMNVSTLELGDSALYLCASTSRRQGGETEAFFGQGTRLTVV.